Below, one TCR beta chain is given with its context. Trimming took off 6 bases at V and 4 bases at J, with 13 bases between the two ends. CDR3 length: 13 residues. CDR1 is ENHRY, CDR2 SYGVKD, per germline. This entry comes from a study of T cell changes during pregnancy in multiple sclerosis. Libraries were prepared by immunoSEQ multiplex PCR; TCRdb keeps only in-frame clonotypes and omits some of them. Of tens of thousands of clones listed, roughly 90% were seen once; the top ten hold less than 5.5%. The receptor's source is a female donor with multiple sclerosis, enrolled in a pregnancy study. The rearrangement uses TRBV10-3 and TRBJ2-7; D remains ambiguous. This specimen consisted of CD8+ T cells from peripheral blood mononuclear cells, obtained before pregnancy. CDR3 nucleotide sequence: TGTGCCATCAGGGAATCGGCGGCTTACGAGCAGTACTTC. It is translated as CAIRESAAYEQYF.